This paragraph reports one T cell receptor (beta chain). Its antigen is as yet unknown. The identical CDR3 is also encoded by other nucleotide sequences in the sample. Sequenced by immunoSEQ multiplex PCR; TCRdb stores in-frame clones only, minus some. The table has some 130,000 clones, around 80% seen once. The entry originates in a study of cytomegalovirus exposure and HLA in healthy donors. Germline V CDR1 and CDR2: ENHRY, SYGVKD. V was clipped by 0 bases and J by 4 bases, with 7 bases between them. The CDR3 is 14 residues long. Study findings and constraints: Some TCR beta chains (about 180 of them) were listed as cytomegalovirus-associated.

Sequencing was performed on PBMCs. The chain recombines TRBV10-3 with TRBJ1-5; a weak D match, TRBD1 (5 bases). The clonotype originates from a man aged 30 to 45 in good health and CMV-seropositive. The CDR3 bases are TGTGCCATCAGTGAGTCGGGGGGGAATCAGCCCCAGCATTTT. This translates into CAISESGGNQPQHF.